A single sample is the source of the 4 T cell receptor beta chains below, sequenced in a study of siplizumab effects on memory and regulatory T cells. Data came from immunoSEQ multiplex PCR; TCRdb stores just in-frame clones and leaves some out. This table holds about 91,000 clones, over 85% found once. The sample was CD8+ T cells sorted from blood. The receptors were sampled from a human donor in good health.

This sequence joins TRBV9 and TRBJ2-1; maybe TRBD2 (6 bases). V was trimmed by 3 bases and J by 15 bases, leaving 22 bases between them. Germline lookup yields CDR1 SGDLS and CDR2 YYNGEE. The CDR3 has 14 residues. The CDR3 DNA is TGTGCCAGCAGCGCCTTGGTTGATAGCGGTACACCGTTCTTC. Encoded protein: CASSALVDSGTPFF.

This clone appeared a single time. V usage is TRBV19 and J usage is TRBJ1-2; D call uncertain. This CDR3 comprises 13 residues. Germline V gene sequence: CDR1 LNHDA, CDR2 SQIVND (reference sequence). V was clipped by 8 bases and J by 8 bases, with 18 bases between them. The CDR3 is CASSGSVSWGYTF. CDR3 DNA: TGTGCCAGTTCGGGGTCAGTATCGTGGGGCTACACCTTC.

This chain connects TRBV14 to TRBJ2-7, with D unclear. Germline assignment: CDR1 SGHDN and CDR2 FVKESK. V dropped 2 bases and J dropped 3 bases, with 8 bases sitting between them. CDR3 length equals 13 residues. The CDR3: CASSQLENYEQYF. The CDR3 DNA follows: TGTGCCAGCAGCCAACTGGAAAACTACGAGCAGTACTTC. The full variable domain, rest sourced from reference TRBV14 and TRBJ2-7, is EAGVTQFPSHSVIEKGQTVTLRCDPISGHDNLYWYRRVMGKEIKFLLHFVKESKQDESGMPNNRFLAERTGGTYSTLKVQPAELEDSGVYFCASSQLENYEQYFGPGTRLTVT.

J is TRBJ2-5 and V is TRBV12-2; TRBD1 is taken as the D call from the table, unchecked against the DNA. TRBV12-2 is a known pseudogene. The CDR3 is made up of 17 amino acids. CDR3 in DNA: TGTGCAAGTCGCCCGTATAACAGGGTCGCCCGGCGAGAGACCCAGTACTTC. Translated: CASRPYNRVARRETQYF.